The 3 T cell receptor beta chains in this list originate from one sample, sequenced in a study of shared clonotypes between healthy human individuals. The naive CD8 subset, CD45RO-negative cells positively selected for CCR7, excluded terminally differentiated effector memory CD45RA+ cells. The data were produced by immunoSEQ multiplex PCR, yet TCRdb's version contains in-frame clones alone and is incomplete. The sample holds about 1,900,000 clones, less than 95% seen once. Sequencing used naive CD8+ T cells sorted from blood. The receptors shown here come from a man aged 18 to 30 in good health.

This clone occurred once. This chain's CDR3 is CASNSDRDATEAFF. The CDR3 region has the DNA TGTGCCAGCAACTCGGACAGGGACGCTACTGAAGCTTTCTTT. The chain combines TRBV28 with TRBJ1-1; the match to TRBD1 covers 8 bases. Germline V gene data show CDR1 as MDHEN and CDR2 as SYDVKM. The CDR3 contains 14 residues. V lost 7 bases and J lost 5; bases outside the gene matches: 9.

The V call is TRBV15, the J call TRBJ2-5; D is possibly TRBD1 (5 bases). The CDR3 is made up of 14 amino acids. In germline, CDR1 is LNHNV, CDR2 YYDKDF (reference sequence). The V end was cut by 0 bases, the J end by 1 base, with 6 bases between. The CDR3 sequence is CATSREDTQETQYF. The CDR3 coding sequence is TGTGCCACCAGCAGAGAGGACACCCAAGAGACCCAGTACTTC.

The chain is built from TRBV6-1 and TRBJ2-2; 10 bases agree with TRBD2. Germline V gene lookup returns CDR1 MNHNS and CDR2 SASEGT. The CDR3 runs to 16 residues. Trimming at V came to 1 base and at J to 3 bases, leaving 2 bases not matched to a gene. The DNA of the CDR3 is TGTGCCAGCAGTGAAGAACTAGCGGGACACACCGGGGAGCTGTTTTTT. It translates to CASSEELAGHTGELFF.